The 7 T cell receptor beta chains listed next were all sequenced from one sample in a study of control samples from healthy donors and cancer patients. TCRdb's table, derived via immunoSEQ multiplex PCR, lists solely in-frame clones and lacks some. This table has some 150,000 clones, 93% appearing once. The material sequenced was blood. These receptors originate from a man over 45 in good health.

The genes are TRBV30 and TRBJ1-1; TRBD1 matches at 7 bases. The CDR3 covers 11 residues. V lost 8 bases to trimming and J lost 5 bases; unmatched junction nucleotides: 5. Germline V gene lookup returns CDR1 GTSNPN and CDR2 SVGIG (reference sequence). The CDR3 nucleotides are TGTGCCGGACAGGTATTTACTGAAGCTTTCTTT. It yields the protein CAGQVFTEAFF.

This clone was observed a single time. In DNA form, the CDR3 reads TGTGCCAGCTCCCAAGGGGGTTCACCCCTCCACTTT. This translates into CASSQGGSPLHF. V usage is TRBV18 and J usage is TRBJ1-6, with D possibly being TRBD1 (6 bases). Looked up from germline, CDR1 is KGHSH and CDR2 is LQKENI. V lost 6 bases to trimming and J lost 9 bases, with 9 bases between them. The CDR3 spans 12 residues.

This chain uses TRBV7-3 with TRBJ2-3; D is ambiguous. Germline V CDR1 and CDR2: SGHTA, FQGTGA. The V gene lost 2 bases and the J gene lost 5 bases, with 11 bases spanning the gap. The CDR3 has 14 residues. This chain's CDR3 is CASSLGLLGDTQYF. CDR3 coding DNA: TGTGCCAGCAGCTTAGGGCTTCTAGGAGATACGCAGTATTTT.

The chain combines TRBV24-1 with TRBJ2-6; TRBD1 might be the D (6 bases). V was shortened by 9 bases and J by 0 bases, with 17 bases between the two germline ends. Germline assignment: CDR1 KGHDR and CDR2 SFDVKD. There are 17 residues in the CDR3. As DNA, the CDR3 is TGTGCCACCTCCCACGGGACACCTACCTCTGGGGCCAACGTCCTGACTTTC. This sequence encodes CATSHGTPTSGANVLTF.

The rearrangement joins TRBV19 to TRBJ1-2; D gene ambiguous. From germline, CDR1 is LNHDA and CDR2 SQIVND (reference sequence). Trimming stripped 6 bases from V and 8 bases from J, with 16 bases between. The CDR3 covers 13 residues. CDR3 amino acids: CASSRAGMDGYTF. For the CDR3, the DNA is TGTGCCAGTAGCCGCGCCGGGATGGACGGCTACACCTTC.

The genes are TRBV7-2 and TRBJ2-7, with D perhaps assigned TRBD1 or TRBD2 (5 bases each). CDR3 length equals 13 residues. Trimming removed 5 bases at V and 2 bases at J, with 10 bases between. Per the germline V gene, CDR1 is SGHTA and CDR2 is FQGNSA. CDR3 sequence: CASSIGTAYEQYF. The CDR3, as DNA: TGTGCCAGCAGCATCGGGACGGCCTACGAGCAGTACTTC.

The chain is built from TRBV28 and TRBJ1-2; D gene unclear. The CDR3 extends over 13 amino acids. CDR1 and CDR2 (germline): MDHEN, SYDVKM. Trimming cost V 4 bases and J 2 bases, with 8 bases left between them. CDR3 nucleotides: TGTGCCAGCAGTTCCCAGCGGAACTATGGCTACACCTTC. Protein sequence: CASSSQRNYGYTF.